A single sample gave rise to the 14 T cell receptor beta chains below, sequenced in a study of OX40 agonist ivuxolimab in advanced cancers. Sequencing was performed with immunoSEQ multiplex PCR; in TCRdb, only in-frame clones are kept and a portion is missing. The table lists 15,000 or so clones, 75% to 85% of them singletons. The starting material was CD4+ or CD8+ T cells sorted from blood, obtained in a trial of the OX40 agonist ivuxolimab. The receptors derive from an adult with an advanced solid tumor such as melanoma, head and neck, liver or kidney cancer.

The chain recombines TRBV30 with TRBJ2-2; TRBD1 is a possible D gene (5 bases). Germline V lookup: CDR1 GTSNPN, CDR2 SVGIG (reference sequence). The ends were cut back, 5 bases at V and 6 bases at J, with 10 bases in the middle. The CDR3 extends over 12 amino acids. The CDR3: CAWSQGAGELFF. DNA of the CDR3: TGTGCCTGGTCGCAGGGCGCCGGGGAGCTGTTTTTT.

The V gene is TRBV7-8, the J gene TRBJ2-2, with D unresolved. The CDR3 has 14 amino acids. The V and J ends lost 4 bases and 4 bases respectively, with 10 bases between them. The V gene's germline CDR1 is SGHVS and CDR2 FQNEAQ. CDR3 sequence (DNA): TGTGCCAGCAGCTCCCGACGAAGCACCGGGGAGCTGTTTTTT. It specifies CASSSRRSTGELFF.

The chain recombines TRBV5-5 with TRBJ2-3; D is possibly TRBD2 (6 bases). This CDR3 comprises 15 residues. V dropped 0 bases and J dropped 1 base, with 9 bases sitting between them. Germline V CDR1 and CDR2: SGHKS, YYEKEE (reference sequence). This chain's CDR3 is CASSLGWGGTDTQYF. As DNA, the CDR3 is TGTGCCAGCAGCTTGGGTTGGGGGGGCACAGATACGCAGTATTTT.

This clone is categorized as medium-sized. This chain connects TRBV2 to TRBJ2-3, with D perhaps matching TRBD2 (6 bases). V was cut by 5 bases and J by 1 base, with 13 bases left in between. The CDR3 runs 15 residues. Looked up from germline, CDR1 is SNHLY and CDR2 is FYNNEI. CDR3 bases: TGTGCCAGCAGTACCGGCGGGGCGGGCACAGATACGCAGTATTTT. This sequence encodes CASSTGGAGTDTQYF.

The chain carries TRBV28 and TRBJ1-5; D uncertain. Per the germline V gene, CDR1 is MDHEN and CDR2 is SYDVKM. This CDR3 is built from 15 residues. V gave up 6 bases and J gave up 5 bases, with 17 bases separating them. The CDR3 spells CASRASAGWDQPQHF. CDR3 DNA sequence: TGTGCCAGCAGGGCCTCCGCGGGGTGGGATCAGCCCCAGCATTTT.

The V call is TRBV2, the J call TRBJ2-7, with D possibly TRBD1 on 6 matching bases. This CDR3 is 14 amino acids long. V was trimmed by 1 base and J by 4 bases, leaving 11 bases between them. Per the germline V gene, CDR1 is SNHLY and CDR2 is FYNNEI. CDR3 sequence: CASSEGTEAYEQYF. CDR3 coding DNA: TGTGCCAGCAGTGAAGGGACAGAAGCTTACGAGCAGTACTTC. The full variable domain, with the rest looked up from reference TRBV2 and TRBJ2-7, is EPEVTQTPSHQVTQMGQEVILRCVPISNHLYFYWYRQILGQKVEFLVSFYNNEISEKSEIFDDQFSVERPDGSNFTLKIRSTKLEDSAMYFCASSEGTEAYEQYFGPGTRLTVT.

The chain is built from TRBV28 and TRBJ2-5, with D possibly being TRBD1 or TRBD2 (5 bases each). With the DNA end fitting TRBJ2-7 better, the J assignment may be wrong. Germline loops: CDR1 MDHEN, CDR2 SYDVKM. The CDR3 runs 15 residues. The CDR3 loop reads CASRMTAEPTYEQYF. DNA of the CDR3: TGTGCCAGCAGGATGACAGCGGAACCCACCTACGAGCAGTACTTC.

The chain combines TRBV27 with TRBJ2-3; D remains unclear. Germline CDR1 reads MNHEY; CDR2 reads SMNVEV (reference sequence). The V end lost 7 bases, the J end lost 2 bases, and 19 bases lay between the germline ends. The CDR3 runs 16 residues. CDR3 DNA: TGTGCCAGCACCGAGGTGGGCTTTGGGAACACAGATACGCAGTATTTT. Translating it yields CASTEVGFGNTDTQYF.

The chain uses TRBV27 and TRBJ2-1; the D gene is possibly TRBD1 (6 bases). Trimming removed 4 bases at V and 7 bases at J, with 11 bases between. This CDR3 spans 13 amino acids. Germline V gene sequence: CDR1 MNHEY, CDR2 SMNVEV (reference sequence). The CDR3 spells CASSWSRGNEQFF. CDR3 coding DNA: TGTGCCAGCAGTTGGTCAAGGGGGAATGAGCAGTTCTTC.

The J gene is TRBJ1-1, the V gene TRBV6-1; no clear D gene. Trimming took off 5 bases at V and 5 bases at J, with 18 bases between the two ends. The length of the CDR3 is 15 residues. Germline CDR1 MNHNS, CDR2 SASEGT. CDR3: CASSQSLGRNTEAFF. In DNA form, the CDR3 reads TGTGCCAGCAGTCAATCGTTAGGAAGGAATACTGAAGCTTTCTTT.

J is TRBJ1-2 and V is TRBV19; TRBD1 might be the D (6 bases). Germline assignment: CDR1 LNHDA and CDR2 SQIVND (reference sequence). The V end lost 1 base, the J end lost 5 bases, and 14 bases lay between the germline ends. The length of the CDR3 is 15 residues. The CDR3 region is CASSIGQGQSYGYTF. The CDR3 DNA follows: TGTGCCAGTAGTATAGGTCAGGGGCAGAGTTATGGCTACACCTTC.

The chain uses TRBV6-6 and TRBJ1-4; no clear D gene. V dropped 4 bases and J dropped 12 bases, with 12 bases sitting between them. Germline loops: CDR1 MNHNY, CDR2 SVGAGI (reference sequence). The CDR3 is 12 residues long. The chain's CDR3 is CASSFPEAELFF. The CDR3 DNA reads as TGTGCCAGCAGTTTCCCGGAAGCCGAACTGTTTTTT.

The gene calls are TRBV15 and TRBJ2-2; 9 bases map to TRBD1. Per germline, CDR1 LNHNV and CDR2 YYDKDF (reference sequence). This CDR3 has 16 amino acids. With 5 bases clipped from V and 4 bases from J, the junction kept 8 bases outside the gene matches. The CDR3 DNA sequence: TGTGCCACCAGCGCCCGGACAGGGGAACTCACCGGGGAGCTGTTTTTT. It yields the protein CATSARTGELTGELFF.

The chain is built from TRBV5-1 and TRBJ2-7; 14 positions agree with TRBD2. V dropped 4 bases and J dropped 4; count of bases not matched to a gene: 10. The CDR3 contains 17 residues. CDR1 is SGHRS, CDR2 YFSETQ, per germline. CDR3 region: CASSTGLAGELSYEQYF. The CDR3 DNA follows: TGCGCCAGCAGCACGGGACTAGCGGGAGAATTATCTTACGAGCAGTACTTC.